The T cell receptor (beta chain) under discussion was sequenced for a study of blood T cells in healthy people across ages. This clonotype was seen just once. CDR1 is SGHAT, CDR2 FQNNGV, per germline. V shed 2 bases and J shed 6 bases, with 16 bases lying between them. There are 15 residues in the CDR3. Sample-barcoded 5' priming and a J-beta primer mix drove a second PCR of 7 to 11 cycles. Every cDNA molecule bore a tag from a template-switch adaptor containing 12 random nucleotides. TCRdb reanalysed the 5' RACE reads using MiXCR and keeps one entry per CDR3 protein. Here the sample spans 1.5 million to 2 million distinct CDR3 sequences, 28% being singletons.

V and J are TRBV11-2 and TRBJ1-2; TRBD1 is a possible D gene (5 bases). Source material: blood. The receptor's source is a woman under 40 in good health. CDR3 bases: TGTGCCAGCAGCTTAAAGGGGTTCCTCGGGGATGGCTACACCTTC. Translated, it gives CASSLKGFLGDGYTF.